A selection of T cell receptor beta chains follows, all from one sample in a study of blood T cell repertoires in COVID-19. Profiling relied on immunoSEQ multiplex PCR, and the TCRdb table lists in-frame clones only, not all of them. The repertoire holds approximately 210,000 clones, with about 90% as singletons. The sample was peripheral blood. These receptors all stem from a man aged 30-40 years with acute or convalescent COVID-19. CDR3s include the opening cysteine and the closing phenylalanine or tryptophan. Fields, in order: D gene, J gene, V gene, clone size, CDR3 protein, CDR3 DNA. A D gene is named only where the DNA matches it firmly. Clone size appears in some rows only: once, few, many, or a class for an expanded clone.

>TRBD1|TRBJ2-7|TRBV5-8|-
CASSPNPRDSYEQYF
TGTGCCAGCAGCCCAAATCCCCGGGACAGCTACGAGCAGTACTTC
>-|TRBJ1-5|TRBV19|-
CASSGGEGRNQPQHF
TGTGCCAGTAGCGGGGGGGAGGGCCGCAATCAGCCCCAGCATTTT
>-|TRBJ2-2|TRBV24-1|-
CATSDSQQPTGELFF
TGTGCCACCAGTGATTCACAGCAACCCACCGGGGAGCTGTTTTTT
>-|TRBJ2-7|TRBV5-1|once
CASSWRERRWGEQYF
TGCGCCAGCAGCTGGAGGGAAAGAAGATGGGGCGAGCAGTACTTC
>-|TRBJ1-5|TRBV19|-
CASSIPRGALNQPQHF
TGTGCCAGTAGTATCCCGCGCGGGGCCCTCAATCAGCCCCAGCATTTT
>TRBD1|TRBJ2-1|TRBV6-5|-
CASSYTGTVYNEQFF
TGTGCCAGCAGTTACACCGGGACAGTGTACAATGAGCAGTTCTTC
>-|TRBJ2-5|TRBV30|-
CAWEGLRAPTQYF
TGTGCCTGGGAAGGGCTGAGGGCCCCGACCCAGTACTTC
>-|TRBJ2-3|TRBV25-1|-
CASSVPPRDTQYF
TGTGCCAGCAGTGTCCCCCCCAGGGATACGCAGTATTTT
>TRBD2|TRBJ2-3|TRBV9|once
CASSVGTSGSPDTQYF
TGTGCCAGCAGCGTAGGGACTAGCGGGAGTCCAGATACGCAGTATTTT
>-|TRBJ1-2|TRBV30|-
CAWSRGGYGYTF
TGTGCCTGGAGTAGGGGTGGCTATGGCTACACCTTC
>TRBD2|TRBJ2-3|TRBV5-1|-
CASSSPEKRGGRADTQYF
TGCGCCAGCAGCTCCCCAGAAAAGCGGGGGGGCCGGGCAGATACGCAGTATTTT
>-|TRBJ2-3|TRBV27|-
CASRLTDTQYF
TGTGCCAGCAGACTCACAGATACGCAGTATTTT
>-|TRBJ1-3|TRBV7-9|-
CASSPFPPFSIYF
TGTGCCAGCAGCCCATTCCCCCCTTTCAGCATATATTTT
>-|TRBJ1-5|TRBV30|-
CAWSGQSNQPQHF
TGTGCCTGGAGTGGGCAAAGCAATCAGCCCCAGCATTTT
>-|TRBJ2-1|TRBV3-1/TRBV3-2|-
CASSQSDWNNEQFF
TGTGCCAGCAGCCAATCGGACTGGAACAATGAGCAGTTCTTC
>TRBD1|TRBJ1-2|TRBV4-1|few
CASSQVATGLFGYTF
TGCGCCAGCAGCCAAGTTGCGACAGGGCTTTTTGGCTACACCTTC
>-|TRBJ2-3|TRBV13|-
CASSLGTRPTDTQYF
TGTGCCAGCAGCTTAGGGACTAGACCCACAGATACGCAGTATTTT
>-|TRBJ2-6|TRBV6-5|-
CATLPYSGANVLTF
TGTGCCACCCTACCTTACTCTGGGGCCAACGTCCTGACTTTC
>-|TRBJ2-1|TRBV7-3|-
CASSQTGTGYNEQFF
TGTGCCAGCAGTCAAACCGGGACTGGCTACAATGAGCAGTTCTTC
>TRBD1|TRBJ1-2|TRBV4-1|-
CASSQTGGQGDGYTF
TGCGCCAGCAGCCAAACAGGAGGGCAGGGGGATGGCTACACCTTC
>-|TRBJ2-7|TRBV30|-
CAWSFLGTRGGEQYF
TGTGCCTGGAGTTTTTTGGGGACAAGGGGTGGCGAGCAGTACTTC
>-|TRBJ2-7|TRBV15|-
CATSREQGLYEQYF
TGTGCCACCAGCAGAGAGCAGGGGCTCTACGAGCAGTACTTC
>-|TRBJ2-2|TRBV7-8|few
CASSGRGGKGTGELFF
TGTGCCAGCAGCGGAAGGGGCGGAAAGGGGACCGGGGAGCTGTTTTTT
>-|TRBJ2-3|TRBV3-1/TRBV3-2|-
CASSQSITDTQYF
TGTGCCAGCAGCCAATCTATCACAGATACGCAGTATTTT
>-|TRBJ2-7|TRBV30|-
CAWSGAGFTYEQYF
TGTGCCTGGAGTGGGGCAGGGTTTACCTACGAGCAGTACTTC
>TRBD1|TRBJ1-5|TRBV7-8|once
CASSTGTAPSNQPQHF
TGTGCCAGCAGCACCGGGACAGCCCCTAGCAATCAGCCCCAGCATTTT
>-|TRBJ1-4|TRBV7-2|-
CASSSRGREGKLFF
TGTGCCAGCAGCTCCCGTGGGAGGGAGGGAAAACTGTTTTTT
>-|TRBJ1-5|TRBV18|-
CASSPPAGVGNQPQHF
TGTGCCAGCTCACCACCCGCAGGGGTTGGCAATCAGCCCCAGCATTTT
>TRBD2|TRBJ2-2|TRBV5-1|-
CASSYSGGSQTGELFF
TGCGCCAGCAGTTATAGCGGGGGAAGTCAAACCGGGGAGCTGTTTTTT
>-|TRBJ2-7|TRBV29-1|-
CSVSTRSSYEQYF
TGCAGCGTTTCTACACGGAGCTCCTACGAGCAGTACTTC
>-|TRBJ2-3|TRBV5-1|-
CASSLRETGDTQYF
TGCGCCAGCAGCTTGAGGGAGACTGGAGATACGCAGTATTTT
>-|TRBJ1-1|TRBV5-1|-
CASGRSGANTEAFF
TGCGCCAGCGGCCGGTCAGGGGCGAACACTGAAGCTTTCTTT
>TRBD1|TRBJ1-2|TRBV2|-
CASSGTGISGYTF
TGTGCCAGCAGTGGGACAGGCATCTCTGGCTACACCTTC